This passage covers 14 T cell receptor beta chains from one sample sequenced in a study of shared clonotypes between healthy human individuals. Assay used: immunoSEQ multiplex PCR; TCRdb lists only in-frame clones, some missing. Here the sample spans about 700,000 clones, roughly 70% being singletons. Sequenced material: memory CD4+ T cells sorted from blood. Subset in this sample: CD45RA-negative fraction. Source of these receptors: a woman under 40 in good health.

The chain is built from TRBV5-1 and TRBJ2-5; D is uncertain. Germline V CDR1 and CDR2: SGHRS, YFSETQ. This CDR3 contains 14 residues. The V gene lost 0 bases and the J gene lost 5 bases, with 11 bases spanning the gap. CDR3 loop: CASSLDLGKETQYF. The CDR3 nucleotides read TGCGCCAGCAGCTTGGATCTGGGCAAGGAGACCCAGTACTTC.

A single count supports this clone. CDR3 sequence reads: CASSFRLQETQYF. The DNA for the CDR3 is TGTGCCAGCAGCTTTAGACTCCAAGAGACCCAGTACTTC. The rearrangement joins TRBV27 to TRBJ2-5; no reliable D call. Germline CDR1 MNHEY, CDR2 SMNVEV (reference sequence). The CDR3 has 13 amino acids. V lost 6 bases and J lost 1, with 9 bases in between.

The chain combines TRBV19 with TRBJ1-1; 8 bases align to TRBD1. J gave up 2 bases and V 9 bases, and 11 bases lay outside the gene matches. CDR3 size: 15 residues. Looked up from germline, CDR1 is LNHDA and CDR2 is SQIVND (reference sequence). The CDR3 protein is CASEPRTGRNTEAFF. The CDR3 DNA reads TGTGCCAGCGAGCCCCGGACAGGGCGTAACACTGAAGCTTTCTTT. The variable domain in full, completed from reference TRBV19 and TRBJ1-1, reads DGGITQSPKYLFRKEGQNVTLSCEQNLNHDAMYWYRQDPGQGLRLIYYSQIVNDFQKGDIAEGYSVSREKKESFPLTVTSAQKNPTAFYLCASEPRTGRNTEAFFGQGTRLTVV.

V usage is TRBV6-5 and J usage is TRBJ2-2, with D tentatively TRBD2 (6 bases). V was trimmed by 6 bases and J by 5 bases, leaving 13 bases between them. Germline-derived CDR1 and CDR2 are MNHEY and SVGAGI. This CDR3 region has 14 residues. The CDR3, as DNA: TGTGCCAGCAGCGGGACTGACTTAACCGGGGAGCTGTTTTTT. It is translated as CASSGTDLTGELFF.

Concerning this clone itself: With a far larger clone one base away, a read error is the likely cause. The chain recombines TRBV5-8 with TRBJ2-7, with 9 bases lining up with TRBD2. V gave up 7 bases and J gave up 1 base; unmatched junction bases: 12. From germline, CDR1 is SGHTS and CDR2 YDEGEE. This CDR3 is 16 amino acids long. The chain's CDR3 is CASGHTVAGESYEQYF. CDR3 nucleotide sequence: TGTGCCAGCGGCCACACGGTAGCGGGAGAGTCCTACGAGCAGTACTTC. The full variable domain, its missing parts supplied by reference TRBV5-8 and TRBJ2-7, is EAGVTQSPTHLIKTRGQQATLRCSPISGHTSVYWYQQALGLGLQFLLWYDEGEERNRGNFPPRFSGRQFPNYSSELNVNALELEDSALYLCASGHTVAGESYEQYFGPGTRLTVT.

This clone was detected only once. The CDR3 sequence is CTTARFREGDRGIYRNQPQHF. In DNA, the CDR3 is TGCACCACTGCAAGGTTTCGGGAGGGGGACAGAGGGATATATCGCAATCAGCCCCAGCATTTT. V gene TRBV1 combines with J gene TRBJ1-5. TRBV1 is a listed pseudogene. This CDR3 has 21 amino acids.

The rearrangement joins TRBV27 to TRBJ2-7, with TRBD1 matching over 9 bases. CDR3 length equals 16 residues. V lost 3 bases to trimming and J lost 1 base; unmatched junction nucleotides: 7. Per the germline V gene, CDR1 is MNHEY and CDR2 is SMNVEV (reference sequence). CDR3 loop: CASSFRTGAPSYEQYF. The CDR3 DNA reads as TGTGCCAGCAGTTTCAGGACAGGGGCCCCATCCTACGAGCAGTACTTC.

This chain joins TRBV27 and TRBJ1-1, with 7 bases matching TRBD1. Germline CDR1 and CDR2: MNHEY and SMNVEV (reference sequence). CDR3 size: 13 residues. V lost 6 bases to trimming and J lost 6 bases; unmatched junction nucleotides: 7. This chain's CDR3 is CASSSFRGAEAFF. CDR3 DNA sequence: TGTGCCAGCAGCTCCTTCAGGGGGGCTGAAGCTTTCTTT.

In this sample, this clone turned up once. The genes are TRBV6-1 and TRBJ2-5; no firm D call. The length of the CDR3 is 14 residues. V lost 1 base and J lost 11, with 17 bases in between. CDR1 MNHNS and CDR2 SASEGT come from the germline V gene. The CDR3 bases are TGTGCCAGCAGTGAAGTGGGCGACCATGGAGAGCAGTACTTC. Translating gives CASSEVGDHGEQYF.

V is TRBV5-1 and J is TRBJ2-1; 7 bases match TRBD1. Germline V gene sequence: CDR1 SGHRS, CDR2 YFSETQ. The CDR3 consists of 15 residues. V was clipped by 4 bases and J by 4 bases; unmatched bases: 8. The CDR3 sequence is CASSHTGENYNEQFF. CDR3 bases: TGCGCCAGCAGCCATACAGGGGAAAATTACAATGAGCAGTTCTTC.

CDR3 loop: CASRGPFQETQYF. The CDR3 nucleotides read TGTGCCAGCAGGGGACCCTTTCAAGAGACCCAGTACTTC. This chain links TRBV5-8 with TRBJ2-5, with D possibly called TRBD1 or TRBD2 (5 bases each). CDR1 is SGHTS and CDR2 is YDEGEE in the germline V gene. Trimming took 5 bases from V and 2 from J, leaving 10 bases between them. This CDR3 comprises 13 residues. Drawing the rest from reference TRBV5-8 and TRBJ2-5, the complete variable domain is EAGVTQSPTHLIKTRGQQATLRCSPISGHTSVYWYQQALGLGLQFLLWYDEGEERNRGNFPPRFSGRQFPNYSSELNVNALELEDSALYLCASRGPFQETQYFGPGTRLLVL.

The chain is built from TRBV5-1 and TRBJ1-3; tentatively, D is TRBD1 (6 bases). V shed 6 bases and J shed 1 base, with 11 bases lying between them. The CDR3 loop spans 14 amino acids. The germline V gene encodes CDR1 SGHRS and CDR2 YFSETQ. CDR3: CASTQGTSGNTIYF. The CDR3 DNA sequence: TGCGCCAGCACCCAAGGGACATCTGGAAACACCATATATTTT.

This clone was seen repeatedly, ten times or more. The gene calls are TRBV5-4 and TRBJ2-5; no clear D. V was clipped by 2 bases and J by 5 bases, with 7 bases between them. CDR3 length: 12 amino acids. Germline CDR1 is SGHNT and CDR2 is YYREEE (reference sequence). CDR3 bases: TGTGCCAGCAGCTTCGCCGGGGAGACCCAGTACTTC. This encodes CASSFAGETQYF.

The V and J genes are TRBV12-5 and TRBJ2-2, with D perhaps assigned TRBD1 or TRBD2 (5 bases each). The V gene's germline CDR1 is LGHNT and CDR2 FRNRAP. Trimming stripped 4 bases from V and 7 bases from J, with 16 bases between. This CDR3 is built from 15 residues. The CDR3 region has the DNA TGTGCTAGTGGTTCCAACCCTCGTGGGGGCGGGGAGCTGTTTTTT. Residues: CASGSNPRGGGELFF.